This TCR beta chain originates from a study of blood T cell repertoires in COVID-19. Clones were read by immunoSEQ multiplex PCR, and TCRdb kept only the in-frame ones, dropping some. Among 350,000 to 500,000 clones listed, roughly 89% were seen once. Germline CDR1 reads SNHLY; CDR2 reads FYNNEI. Trimming at V came to 3 bases and at J to 3 bases, leaving 8 bases not matched to a gene. This CDR3 spans 15 amino acids. Sequencing used peripheral blood. The chain uses TRBV2 and TRBJ2-7; 7 bases are a match to TRBD2. This receptor was obtained from a man between 18 and 35 years old with COVID-19, enrolled during active disease. Here the CDR3 reads CASSEGLADDYEQYF. In nucleotides, the CDR3 is TGTGCCAGCAGTGAGGGTCTAGCGGATGACTACGAGCAGTACTTC.